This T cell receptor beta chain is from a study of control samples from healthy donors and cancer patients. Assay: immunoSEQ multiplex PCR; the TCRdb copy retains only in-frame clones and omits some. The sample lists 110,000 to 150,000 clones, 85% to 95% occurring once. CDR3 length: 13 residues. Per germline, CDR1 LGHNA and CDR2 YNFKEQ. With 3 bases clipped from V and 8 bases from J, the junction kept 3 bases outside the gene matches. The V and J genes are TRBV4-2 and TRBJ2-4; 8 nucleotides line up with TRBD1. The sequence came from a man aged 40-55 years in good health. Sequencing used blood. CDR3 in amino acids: CASSQKTGDIQYF. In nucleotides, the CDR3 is TGTGCCAGCAGCCAGAAGACAGGGGACATTCAGTACTTC.